Listed here are 13 T cell receptor beta chains from one sample, sequenced in a study of cytomegalovirus exposure and HLA in healthy donors. PCR used 60 Vbeta primers and 13 Jbeta primers. The assay was immunoSEQ multiplex PCR, and TCRdb's table has in-frame clones only and misses some. The sample contains approximately 160,000 clones, around 82% of which appear only once. Material: PBMCs. These receptors were obtained from a male donor in good health and CMV-seronegative.

The gene calls are TRBV9 and TRBJ2-3; 8 nucleotides line up with TRBD2. V lost 3 bases and J lost 2; bases outside the gene matches: 5. Looked up from germline, CDR1 is SGDLS and CDR2 is YYNGEE. CDR3 length equals 15 residues. The CDR3 region has the DNA TGTGCCAGCAGCGATACTAGCGGCTCCACAGATACGCAGTATTTT. This translates into CASSDTSGSTDTQYF.

The chain combines TRBV2 with TRBJ2-5, with a possible D match to TRBD2 (6 bases). Looked up from germline, CDR1 is SNHLY and CDR2 is FYNNEI. The V gene lost 8 bases and the J gene lost 1 base, with 11 bases spanning the gap. The CDR3 extends over 13 amino acids. The chain's CDR3 is CASGGTVQETQYF. CDR3 coding DNA: TGTGCCAGCGGCGGGACGGTCCAAGAGACCCAGTACTTC.

The chain recombines TRBV6-4 with TRBJ2-3, with TRBD2 as a possible D gene (7 bases). This CDR3 spans 15 amino acids. The germline gives CDR1 MRHNA, CDR2 SNTAGT. V shed 0 bases and J shed 5 bases, with 12 bases lying between them. The CDR3 DNA follows: TGTGCCAGCAGTGACTCTGCGGGGGCTATAGATACGCAGTATTTT. It yields the protein CASSDSAGAIDTQYF.

The rearrangement uses TRBV6-5 and TRBJ1-4; possible D gene TRBD1, 6 bases. Trimming removed 5 bases at V and 4 bases at J, with 11 bases between. The length of the CDR3 is 14 residues. Germline-derived CDR1 and CDR2 are MNHEY and SVGAGI. CDR3 sequence (DNA): TGTGCCAGCAGTGAGACAGGCTTTAATGAAAAACTGTTTTTT. Its translation: CASSETGFNEKLFF.

A note on this clone: The same CDR3 can be traced to other DNA sequences in this sample. The chain combines TRBV7-9 with TRBJ2-5, with unresolved D. CDR1 is SEHNR and CDR2 is FQNEAQ in the germline V gene (reference sequence). This CDR3 is built from 11 residues. V was cut by 3 bases and J by 4 bases, with 3 bases left in between. The CDR3 bases are TGTGCCAGCAGCTTCTTAGAGACCCAGTACTTC. Protein product: CASSFLETQYF.

V and J are TRBV19 and TRBJ2-1; possibly TRBD2 for D (7 bases). V was pared by 3 bases and J by 6 bases, with 15 bases between. The CDR3 consists of 15 residues. Germline lookup yields CDR1 LNHDA and CDR2 SQIVND (reference sequence). The CDR3 region is CASSIGGRGTNEQFF. CDR3 in DNA: TGTGCCAGTAGTATCGGGGGGAGGGGGACCAATGAGCAGTTCTTC.

The CDR3 loop is CAISADQGQEETQYF. CDR3 nucleotide sequence: TGTGCCATCAGTGCCGACCAGGGACAAGAAGAGACCCAGTACTTC. The chain joins TRBV10-3 to TRBJ2-5, with D possibly matching TRBD1 (6 bases). With 4 bases removed from V and 3 bases from J, the gap between germline ends came to 15 bases. The CDR3 is 15 residues long. Germline lookup yields CDR1 ENHRY and CDR2 SYGVKD.

The chain couples TRBV5-5 to TRBJ2-7; tentatively, D is TRBD1 (6 bases). Germline CDR1 and CDR2: SGHKS and YYEKEE (reference sequence). V shed 4 bases and J shed 2 bases, with 16 bases lying between them. This CDR3 has 15 residues. Written as DNA, the CDR3 is TGTGCCAGCAGCACAGCCGGGACAACGACCTACGAGCAGTACTTC. This gives the protein CASSTAGTTTYEQYF.

The chain carries TRBV2 and TRBJ1-2; a possible D gene is TRBD1 (5 bases). Looked up from germline, CDR1 is SNHLY and CDR2 is FYNNEI. V shed 5 bases and J shed 2 bases, with 15 bases lying between them. The CDR3 is 15 amino acids. CDR3 nucleotide sequence: TGTGCCAGCAGTACCCCTACAGGCCCAAACTATGGCTACACCTTC. Translation: CASSTPTGPNYGYTF.

J is TRBJ1-6 and V is TRBV23-1, with D possibly matching TRBD1 (5 bases). TRBV23-1 is placed among ORFs of uncertain function. This CDR3 spans 16 amino acids. V was cut by 11 bases and J by 7 bases, with 24 bases left in between. The CDR3: CARTLGGGTLNSPLHF. In nucleotides, the CDR3 is TGCGCCCGCACCCTTGGCGGAGGGACGTTAAATTCACCCCTCCACTTT.

The sample holds one count of this clone. This rearrangement joins TRBV29-1 to TRBJ2-5; 7 nucleotides line up with TRBD2. Germline assignment: CDR1 SQVTM and CDR2 ANQGSEA. This CDR3 contains 14 residues. Trimming took 6 bases from V and 5 from J; bases not matched to a gene: 12. The CDR3 bases are TGCAGCGTGGCCGGGACTATCATCTGGGAGACCCAGTACTTC. Its protein product is CSVAGTIIWETQYF.

Only a few counts were recorded for this clone. V gene TRBV7-9 combines with J gene TRBJ2-7; D is ambiguous. The CDR3 runs to 15 residues. Germline-derived CDR1 and CDR2 are SEHNR and FQNEAQ (reference sequence). V was shortened by 5 bases and J by 0 bases, with 14 bases between the two germline ends. The CDR3 DNA follows: TGTGCCAGCAGCCCTATGCTAGGCCTCTCCTACGAGCAGTACTTC. Translation gives CASSPMLGLSYEQYF.

The chain recombines TRBV9 with TRBJ2-5, with TRBD2 matching over 7 bases. The DNA matches TRBJ2-7 better at its end, which makes the J call doubtful. In germline, CDR1 is SGDLS, CDR2 YYNGEE. The CDR3 has 14 residues. The CDR3 DNA is TGTGCCAGCAGCGGGGGGGGAGACGGGTCCGAGCAGTACTTC. It translates to CASSGGGDGSEQYF.